This TCR beta chain was found in a study of T cell changes during pregnancy in multiple sclerosis. This clone was seen just once. Data came from immunoSEQ multiplex PCR; TCRdb stores just in-frame clones and leaves some out. The data hold 55,000 to 65,000 clones, with around nine tenths observed a single time. Trimming left V 10 bases short and J 3 bases short, with 8 bases between. CDR3 length equals 11 residues. CDR1 is MRHNA and CDR2 is SNTAGT in the germline V gene. The sample consisted of peripheral blood, taken in the first trimester of pregnancy. The receptor was derived from a female donor in good health, enrolled as a control in a pregnancy study. The rearrangement uses TRBV6-4 and TRBJ2-3, with D possibly matching TRBD2 (6 bases). CDR3 amino acids: CATGVTDTQYF. CDR3 sequence (DNA): TGTGCCACGGGGGTGACAGATACGCAGTATTTT.